This record looks at one T cell receptor (beta chain) sequence and its context. Antigen specificity is unknown. Produced via immunoSEQ multiplex PCR; TCRdb's table is partial and in-frame only. This table holds 25,000 to 35,000 clones, around 85% found once. These data belong to a study of graft-versus-host responses after intestinal transplantation. Study-level information: Each recipient received a multivisceral, liver-intestinal, or isolated intestinal graft. After anti-thymocyte globulin induction, recipients took tacrolimus and steroids for three to four years.

The study, taken as a whole, reports: Where graft-donor T cell macrochimerism was present, patients had high graft-versus-host to host-versus-graft clonal ratios in allografts. The recipient marrow held GvH clones, and some of them showed up first in ileum or blood.

Germline V gives CDR1 SEHNR, CDR2 FQNEAQ (reference sequence). Trimming took 4 bases from V and 2 from J, leaving 12 bases between them. There are 14 residues in the CDR3. The V and J genes are TRBV7-9 and TRBJ2-7; D remains ambiguous. Sample: unstimulated CD8+ T cells sorted from spleen or lymph node cells, taken before intestinal transplant. This sequence was found in a human donor who received an intestinal transplant. The CDR3 here is CASSSDGVPYEQYF. The CDR3 nucleotides are TGTGCCAGCAGCTCAGACGGAGTTCCCTACGAGCAGTACTTC.